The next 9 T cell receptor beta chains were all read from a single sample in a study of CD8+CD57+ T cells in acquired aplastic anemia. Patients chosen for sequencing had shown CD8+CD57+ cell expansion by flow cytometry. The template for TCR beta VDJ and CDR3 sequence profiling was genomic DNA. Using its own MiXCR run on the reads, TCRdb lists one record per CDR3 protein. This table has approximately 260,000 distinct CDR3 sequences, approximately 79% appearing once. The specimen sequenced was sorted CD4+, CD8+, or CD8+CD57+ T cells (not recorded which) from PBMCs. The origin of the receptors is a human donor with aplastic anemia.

CDR3 DNA sequence: TGCAGTGCCAGCAGAGGAGACATGAACACTGAAGCTTTCTTT. As protein: CSASRGDMNTEAFF. V and J are TRBV20-1 and TRBJ1-1; D is uncertain. With 6 bases removed from V and 0 bases from J, the gap between germline ends came to 14 bases. The CDR3 length is 14 residues. Germline CDR1 is DFQATT and CDR2 is SNEGSKA (reference sequence).

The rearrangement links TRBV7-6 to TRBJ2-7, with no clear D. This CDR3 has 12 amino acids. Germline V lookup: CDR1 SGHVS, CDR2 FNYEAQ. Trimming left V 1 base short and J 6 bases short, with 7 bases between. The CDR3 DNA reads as TGTGCCAGCAGCTTAGTCGGAAGCGAGCAGTACTTC. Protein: CASSLVGSEQYF.

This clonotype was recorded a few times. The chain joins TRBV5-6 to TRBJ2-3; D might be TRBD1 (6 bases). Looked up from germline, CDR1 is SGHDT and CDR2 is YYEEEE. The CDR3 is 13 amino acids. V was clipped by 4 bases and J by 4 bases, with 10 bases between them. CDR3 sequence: CASSDGQPDTQYF. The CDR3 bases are TGTGCCAGCAGCGATGGACAGCCAGATACGCAGTATTTT.

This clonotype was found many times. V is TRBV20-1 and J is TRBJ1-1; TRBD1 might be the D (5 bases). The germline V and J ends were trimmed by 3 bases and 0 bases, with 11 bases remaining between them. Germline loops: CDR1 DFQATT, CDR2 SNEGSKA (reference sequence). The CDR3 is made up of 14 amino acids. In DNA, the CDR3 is TGCAGTGCTAGGGGACGAAGATTGAACACTGAAGCTTTCTTT. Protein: CSARGRRLNTEAFF.

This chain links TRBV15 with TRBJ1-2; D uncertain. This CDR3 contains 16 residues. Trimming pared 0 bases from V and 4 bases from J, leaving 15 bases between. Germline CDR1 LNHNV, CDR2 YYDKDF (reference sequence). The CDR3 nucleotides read TGTGCCACCAGCAGAGATTTGGCCGGTAATAGCTATGGCTACACCTTC. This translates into CATSRDLAGNSYGYTF.

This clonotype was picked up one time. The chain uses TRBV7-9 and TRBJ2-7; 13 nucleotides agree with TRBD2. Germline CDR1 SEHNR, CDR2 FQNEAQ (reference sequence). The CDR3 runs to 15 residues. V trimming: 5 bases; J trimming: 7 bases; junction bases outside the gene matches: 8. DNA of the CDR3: TGTGCCAGCAGCGGACTAGCGGGAGCGACCCATGAGCAGTACGTC. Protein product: CASSGLAGATHEQYV.

The CDR3 here is CASSPRGAANTEAFF. The CDR3 coding sequence is TGTGCCAGCAGCCCGCGAGGCGCAGCGAACACTGAAGCTTTCTTT. The chain links TRBV7-2 to TRBJ1-1; D not resolved. CDR1 and CDR2 (germline): SGHTA, FQGNSA. Trimming removed 5 bases from V and 1 base from J, with 14 bases in between. The CDR3 has 15 residues.

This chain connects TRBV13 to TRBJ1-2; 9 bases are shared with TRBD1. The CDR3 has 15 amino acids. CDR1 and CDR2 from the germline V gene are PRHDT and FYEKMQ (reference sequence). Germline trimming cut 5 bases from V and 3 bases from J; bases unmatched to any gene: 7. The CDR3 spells CASSHTGGADYGYTF. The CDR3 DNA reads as TGTGCCAGCAGCCATACAGGGGGCGCCGACTATGGCTACACCTTC.

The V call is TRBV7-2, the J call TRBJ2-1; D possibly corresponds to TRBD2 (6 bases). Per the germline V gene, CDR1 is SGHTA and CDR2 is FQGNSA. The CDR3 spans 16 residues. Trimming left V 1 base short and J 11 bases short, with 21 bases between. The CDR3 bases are TGTGCCAGCAGCTTAGGGGGCACTAGCTCCTACGAGCAGCAGTTCTTC. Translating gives CASSLGGTSSYEQQFF.